Given below is one T cell receptor (beta chain) in context. Profiling relied on immunoSEQ multiplex PCR, and the TCRdb table lists in-frame clones only, not all of them. The data hold 250,000 to 300,000 clones, with under 90% observed a single time. This sample was taken from a study of blood T cell repertoires in COVID-19. Germline V gene lookup returns CDR1 MGHDK and CDR2 SYGVNS. The CDR3 contains 14 residues. V was shortened by 5 bases and J by 9 bases, with 17 bases between the two germline ends. The sequence was collected from a woman in her thirties or forties who had recovered from COVID-19. The chain combines TRBV25-1 with TRBJ2-1, with D possibly matching TRBD2 (5 bases). Material for sequencing was PBMCs or T cells enriched from blood (not recorded which). The CDR3 DNA sequence: TGTGCCAGCAGTCCGACGGGAAGTAAGAGTGAGCAGTTCTTC. It codes for CASSPTGSKSEQFF.